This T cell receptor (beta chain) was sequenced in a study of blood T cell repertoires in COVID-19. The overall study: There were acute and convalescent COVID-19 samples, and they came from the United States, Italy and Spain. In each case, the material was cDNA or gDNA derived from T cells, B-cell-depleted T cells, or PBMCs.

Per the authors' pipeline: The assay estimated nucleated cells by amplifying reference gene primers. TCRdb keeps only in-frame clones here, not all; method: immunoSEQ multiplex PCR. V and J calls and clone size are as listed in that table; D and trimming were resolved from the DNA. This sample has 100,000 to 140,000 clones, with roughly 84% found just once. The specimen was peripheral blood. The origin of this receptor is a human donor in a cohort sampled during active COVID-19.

CDR3 in amino acids: CASSSSDNSPLHF. CDR3 bases: TGTGCCAGCAGCAGTTCGGATAATTCACCCCTCCACTTT. This chain uses TRBV7-9 with TRBJ1-6; D is unresolved. The CDR3 runs to 13 residues. The germline CDR1 and CDR2 sequences are SEHNR and FQNEAQ (reference sequence). Trimming shortened V by 5 bases and J by 5 bases, and 7 bases separated the two germline ends.